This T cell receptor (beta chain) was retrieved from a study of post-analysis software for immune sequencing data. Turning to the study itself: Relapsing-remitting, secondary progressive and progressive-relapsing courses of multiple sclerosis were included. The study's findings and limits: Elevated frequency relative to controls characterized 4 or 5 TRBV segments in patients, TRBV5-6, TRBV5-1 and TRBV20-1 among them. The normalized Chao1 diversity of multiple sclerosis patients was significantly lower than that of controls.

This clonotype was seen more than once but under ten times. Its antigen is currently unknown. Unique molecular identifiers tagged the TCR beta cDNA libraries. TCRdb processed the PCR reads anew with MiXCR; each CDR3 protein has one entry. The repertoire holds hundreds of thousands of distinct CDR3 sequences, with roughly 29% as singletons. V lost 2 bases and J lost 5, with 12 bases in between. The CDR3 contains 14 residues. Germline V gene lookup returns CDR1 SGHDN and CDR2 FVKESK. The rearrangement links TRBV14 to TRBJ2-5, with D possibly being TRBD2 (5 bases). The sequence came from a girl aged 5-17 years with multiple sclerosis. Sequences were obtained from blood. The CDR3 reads CASSQRRRTETQYF. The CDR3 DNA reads TGTGCCAGCAGCCAACGACGGAGGACGGAGACCCAGTACTTC. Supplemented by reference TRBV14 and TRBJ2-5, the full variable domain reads EAGVTQFPSHSVIEKGQTVTLRCDPISGHDNLYWYRRVMGKEIKFLLHFVKESKQDESGMPNNRFLAERTGGTYSTLKVQPAELEDSGVYFCASSQRRRTETQYFGPGTRLLVL.